This record covers a single T cell receptor beta chain. Its antigen is currently unknown. This table comes from immunoSEQ multiplex PCR, and its TCRdb copy is limited to in-frame clones, with some not included. The sample lists 50,000 to 60,000 clones; under 75% were seen once. This record comes from a study of vaccination effects on CD4 cells after COVID-19. General study findings and limits: Cross-reaction with common cold coronaviruses was seen in only 1 of 255 vaccine-induced clones from healthy vaccinees.

Peptide-pool stimulation followed by sequencing identified expanded antigen-specific CD4+ clonotypes in the ViraFEST assay. Culturing for around ten days preceded CD4+ T cell isolation. Neither prior SARS-CoV-2 infection nor positive nucleocapsid antibodies were present in the vaccine recipients. Two million PBMC per well received approximately 10 IU/ml IL-2 and around 9.8 ug/ml peptides in culture. On day 3 and again on day 7, half the medium was replaced with IL-2 medium. The CDR3 is 13 residues long. V was pared by 9 bases and J by 8 bases, with 19 bases between. Germline CDR1 is MNHEY and CDR2 is SVGAGI.

The TCR sequence derives from a human donor who received a COVID-19 vaccine. The V and J genes are TRBV6-5 and TRBJ1-2; maybe TRBD1 (5 bases). Sequenced material: CD4+ T cells from PBMCs cultured with SARS-CoV-2 spike peptides, taken before COVID-19 vaccination. The CDR3 DNA follows: TGTGCCAGTACACATCGGGGGGGTAGCGGCTACACCTTC. Its protein product is CASTHRGGSGYTF.